The present T cell receptor (beta chain) was sequenced within a study of regulatory T cells in long-lasting Graves disease. Study-level points and caveats: Favored usage of TRBV28, TRBJ1-2 and TRBJ2-5 was recorded in persistent disease.

For TCR beta, libraries came from iRepertoire HTBI primers and Arm-PCR of CDR3 regions. TCRdb passed the multiplex PCR reads through MiXCR, listing each CDR3 protein once. The sample consists of approximately 390,000 distinct CDR3 sequences, 15% to 20% of them appearing once. Described time point: newly diagnosed GD, antithyroid drugs for less than 3 months. After RNA was extracted from PBMCs, the TCR library was made from it. V gave up 0 bases and J gave up 10 bases, with 7 bases separating them. The CDR3 is 12 amino acids. CDR1 is MDHEN, CDR2 SYDVKM, per germline. This clonotype was detected many times. Antigen: not known. A further study also used this sample, focusing on T cells in Graves' hyperthyroidism and ophthalmopathy.

The specimen comprised peripheral blood mononuclear cells (PBMCs), sampled at new diagnosis, from a patient treated with antithyroid drugs. The V and J genes are TRBV28 and TRBJ2-1; D may be TRBD2 (5 bases). The origin of this receptor is a woman aged 18 to 35 with Graves disease. Here the CDR3 DNA reads TGTGCCAGCAGTTTATGGTCGGGGGAGCAGTTCTTC. The encoded protein is CASSLWSGEQFF. The whole variable domain, remainder taken from reference TRBV28 and TRBJ2-1, is DVKVTQSSRYLVKRTGEKVFLECVQDMDHENMFWYRQDPGLGLRLIYFSYDVKMKEKGDIPEGYSVSREKKERFSLILESASTNQTSMYLCASSLWSGEQFFGPGTRLTVL.